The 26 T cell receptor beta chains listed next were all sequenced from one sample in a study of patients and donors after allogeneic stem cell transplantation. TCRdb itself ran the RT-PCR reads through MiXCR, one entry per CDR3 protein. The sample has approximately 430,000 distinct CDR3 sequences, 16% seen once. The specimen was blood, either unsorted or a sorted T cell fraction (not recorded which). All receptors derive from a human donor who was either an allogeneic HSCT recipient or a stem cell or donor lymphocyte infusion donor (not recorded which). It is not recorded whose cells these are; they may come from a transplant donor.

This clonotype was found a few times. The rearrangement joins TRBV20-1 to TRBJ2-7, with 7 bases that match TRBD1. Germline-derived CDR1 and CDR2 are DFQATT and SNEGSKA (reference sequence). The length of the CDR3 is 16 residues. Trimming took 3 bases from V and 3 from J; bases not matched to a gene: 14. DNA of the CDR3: TGCAGTGCTAGTCTCTATACAGGGGTTGAGAACTACGAGCAGTACTTC. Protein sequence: CSASLYTGVENYEQYF.

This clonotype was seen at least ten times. The CDR3 DNA reads as TGTGCCATCAGTGAGTCTAGGGACAGGGTCACAGATACGCAGTATTTT. Translated, it gives CAISESRDRVTDTQYF. The chain carries TRBV10-3 and TRBJ2-3, with 9 bases fitting TRBD1. Trimming cost V 0 bases and J 2 bases; bases outside gene matches: 3. The CDR3 covers 16 residues. The germline V gene encodes CDR1 ENHRY and CDR2 SYGVKD.

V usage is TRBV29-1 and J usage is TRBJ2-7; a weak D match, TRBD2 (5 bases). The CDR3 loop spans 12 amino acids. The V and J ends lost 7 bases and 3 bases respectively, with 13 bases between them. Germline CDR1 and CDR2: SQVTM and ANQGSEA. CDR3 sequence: CSAGGPLYEQYF. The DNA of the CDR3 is TGCAGCGCCGGAGGTCCCCTCTACGAGCAGTACTTC.

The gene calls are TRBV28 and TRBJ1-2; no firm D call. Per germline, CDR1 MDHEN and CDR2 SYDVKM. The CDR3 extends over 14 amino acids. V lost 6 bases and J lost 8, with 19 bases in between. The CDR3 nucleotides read TGTGCCAGCAGCCCTACTCAGTGGGCGCGGGGCTACACCTTC. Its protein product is CASSPTQWARGYTF.

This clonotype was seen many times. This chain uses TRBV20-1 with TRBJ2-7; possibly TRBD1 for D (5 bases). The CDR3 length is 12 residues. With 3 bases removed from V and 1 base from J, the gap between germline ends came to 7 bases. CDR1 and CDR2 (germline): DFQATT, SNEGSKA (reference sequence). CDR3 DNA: TGCAGTGCTAGTAGACAGTCCTACGAGCAGTACTTC. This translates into CSASRQSYEQYF.

CDR3 sequence: CASNGRLLAGGISTDTQYF. The CDR3 DNA sequence: TGTGCCAGCAACGGACGGTTACTAGCGGGAGGAATTAGCACAGATACGCAGTATTTT. V usage is TRBV2 and J usage is TRBJ2-3, with 12 bases fitting TRBD2. Germline assignment: CDR1 SNHLY and CDR2 FYNNEI. CDR3 length: 19 residues. With V trimmed by 7 bases and J by 0 bases, 14 bases remained unmatched.

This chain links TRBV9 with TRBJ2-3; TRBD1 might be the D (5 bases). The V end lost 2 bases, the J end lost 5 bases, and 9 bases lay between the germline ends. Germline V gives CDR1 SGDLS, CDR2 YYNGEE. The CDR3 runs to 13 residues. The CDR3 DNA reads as TGTGCCAGCAGCGTTCCAGGGCGAGATACGCAGTATTTT. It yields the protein CASSVPGRDTQYF.

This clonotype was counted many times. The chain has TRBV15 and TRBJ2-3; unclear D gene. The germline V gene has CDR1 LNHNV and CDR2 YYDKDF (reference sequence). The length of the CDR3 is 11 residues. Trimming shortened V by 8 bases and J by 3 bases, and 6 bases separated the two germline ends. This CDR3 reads CATGVTDTQYF. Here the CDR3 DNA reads TGTGCCACCGGGGTGACAGATACGCAGTATTTT. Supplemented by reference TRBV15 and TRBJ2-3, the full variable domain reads DAMVIQNPRYQVTQFGKPVTLSCSQTLNHNVMYWYQQKSSQAPKLLFHYYDKDFNNEADTPDNFQSRRPNTSFCFLDIRSPGLGDTAMYLCATGVTDTQYFGPGTRLTVL.

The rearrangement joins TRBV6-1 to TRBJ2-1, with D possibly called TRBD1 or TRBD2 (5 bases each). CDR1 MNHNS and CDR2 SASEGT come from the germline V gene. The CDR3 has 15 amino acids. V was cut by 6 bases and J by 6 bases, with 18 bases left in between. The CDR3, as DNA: TGTGCCAGCAGGGTGAGTCCGGGACGGATCAATGAGCAGTTCTTC. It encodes CASRVSPGRINEQFF.

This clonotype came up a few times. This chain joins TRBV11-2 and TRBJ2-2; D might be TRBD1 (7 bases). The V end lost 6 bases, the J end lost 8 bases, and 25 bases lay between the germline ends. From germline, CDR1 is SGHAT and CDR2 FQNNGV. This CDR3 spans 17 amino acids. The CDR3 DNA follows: TGTGCCAGCAGGAGACAGGGCGGGATGACGGTTGTAGGGGAGCTGTTTTTT. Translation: CASRRQGGMTVVGELFF.

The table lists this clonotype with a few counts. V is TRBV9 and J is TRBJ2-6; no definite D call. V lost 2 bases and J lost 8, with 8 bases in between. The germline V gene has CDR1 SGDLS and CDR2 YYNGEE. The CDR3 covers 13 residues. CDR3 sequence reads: CASSVGITNVLTF. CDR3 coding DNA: TGTGCCAGCAGCGTGGGGATAACCAACGTCCTGACTTTC.

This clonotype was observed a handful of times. This CDR3 reads CASSLAQESYNEQFF. The CDR3 nucleotides are TGTGCCAGCAGTTTAGCGCAGGAGTCCTACAATGAGCAGTTCTTC. The V call is TRBV12-3 or TRBV12-4, the J call TRBJ2-1; D is unresolved. V was shortened by 0 bases and J by 1 base, with 7 bases between the two germline ends. The CDR3 has 15 amino acids.

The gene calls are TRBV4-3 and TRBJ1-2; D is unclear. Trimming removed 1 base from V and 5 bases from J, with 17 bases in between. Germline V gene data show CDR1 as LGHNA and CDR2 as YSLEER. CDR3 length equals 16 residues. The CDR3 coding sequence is TGCGCCAGCAGCCAAGCAGTCACAGCAGACACTTATGGCTACACCTTC. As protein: CASSQAVTADTYGYTF.

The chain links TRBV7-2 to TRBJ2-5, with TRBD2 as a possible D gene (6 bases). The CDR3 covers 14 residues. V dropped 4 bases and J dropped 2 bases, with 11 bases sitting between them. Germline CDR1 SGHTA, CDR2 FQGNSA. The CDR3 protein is CASSSWGVQETQYF. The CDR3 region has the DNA TGTGCCAGCAGCTCTTGGGGGGTACAAGAGACCCAGTACTTC.

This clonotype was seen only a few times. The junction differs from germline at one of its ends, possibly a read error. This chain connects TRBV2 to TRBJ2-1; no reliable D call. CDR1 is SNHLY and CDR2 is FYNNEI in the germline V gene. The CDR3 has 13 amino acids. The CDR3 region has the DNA TGTGCCAGCAGTGGCCGTGGTACCTACAGTGAGTGGTTC. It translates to CASSGRGTYSEWF.

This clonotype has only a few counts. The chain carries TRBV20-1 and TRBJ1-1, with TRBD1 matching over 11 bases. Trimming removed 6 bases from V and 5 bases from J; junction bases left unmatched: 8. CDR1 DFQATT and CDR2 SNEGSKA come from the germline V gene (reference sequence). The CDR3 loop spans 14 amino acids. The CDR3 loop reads CSASGTGGGTEAFF. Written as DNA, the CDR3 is TGCAGTGCGAGTGGGACAGGGGGAGGGACTGAAGCTTTCTTT.

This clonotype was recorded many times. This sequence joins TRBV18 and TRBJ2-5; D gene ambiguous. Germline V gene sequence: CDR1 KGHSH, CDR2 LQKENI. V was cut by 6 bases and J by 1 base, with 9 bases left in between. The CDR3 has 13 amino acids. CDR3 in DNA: TGTGCCAGCTCGCCTGGCGCCCAAGAGACCCAGTACTTC. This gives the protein CASSPGAQETQYF.

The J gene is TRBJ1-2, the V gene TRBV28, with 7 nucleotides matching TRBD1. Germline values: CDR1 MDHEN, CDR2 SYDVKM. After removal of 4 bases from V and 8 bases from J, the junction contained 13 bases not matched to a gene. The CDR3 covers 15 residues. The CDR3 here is CASSWGQSRIQGYTF. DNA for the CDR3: TGTGCCAGCAGTTGGGGACAGTCACGAATTCAAGGCTACACCTTC.

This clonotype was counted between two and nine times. For the CDR3, the DNA is TGTGCCAGCAGCTCCACGGGACTTGGTGGCTACACCTTC. Translation: CASSSTGLGGYTF. This chain uses TRBV5-8 with TRBJ1-2; weak D call: TRBD1 (5 bases). Trimming cost V 3 bases and J 7 bases, with 13 bases left between them. Germline lookup yields CDR1 SGHTS and CDR2 YDEGEE. This CDR3 comprises 13 residues.

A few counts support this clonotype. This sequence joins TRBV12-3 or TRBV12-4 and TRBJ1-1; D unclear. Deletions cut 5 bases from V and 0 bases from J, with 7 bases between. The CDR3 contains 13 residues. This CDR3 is CASSSRVNTEAFF. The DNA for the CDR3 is TGTGCCAGCAGTAGTAGGGTGAACACTGAAGCTTTCTTT.

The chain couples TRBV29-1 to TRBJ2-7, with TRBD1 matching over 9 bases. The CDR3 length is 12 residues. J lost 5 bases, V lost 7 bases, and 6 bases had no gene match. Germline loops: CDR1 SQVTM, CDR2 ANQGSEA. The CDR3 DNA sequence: TGCAGCGGCGTGACAGGGGGGGACGAGCAGTACTTC. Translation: CSGVTGGDEQYF.

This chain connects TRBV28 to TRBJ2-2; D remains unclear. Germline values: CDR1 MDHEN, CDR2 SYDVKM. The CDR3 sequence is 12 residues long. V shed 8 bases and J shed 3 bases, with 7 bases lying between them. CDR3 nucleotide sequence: TGTGCCAGCGCCACGCACACCGGGGAGCTGTTTTTT. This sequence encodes CASATHTGELFF.

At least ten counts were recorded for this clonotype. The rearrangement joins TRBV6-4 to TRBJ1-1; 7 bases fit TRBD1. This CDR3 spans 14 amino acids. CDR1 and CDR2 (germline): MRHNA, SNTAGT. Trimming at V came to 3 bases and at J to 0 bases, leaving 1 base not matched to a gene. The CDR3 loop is CASSEQGMNTEAFF. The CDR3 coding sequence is TGTGCCAGCAGTGAACAGGGGATGAACACTGAAGCTTTCTTT.

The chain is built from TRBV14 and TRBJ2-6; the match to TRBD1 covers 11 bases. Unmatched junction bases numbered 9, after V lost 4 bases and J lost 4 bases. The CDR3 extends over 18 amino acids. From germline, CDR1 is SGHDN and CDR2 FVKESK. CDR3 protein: CASSRSDRGRVGANVLTF. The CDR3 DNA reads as TGTGCCAGCAGCCGATCGGACAGGGGGCGCGTGGGGGCCAACGTCCTGACTTTC. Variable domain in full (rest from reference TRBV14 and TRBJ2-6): EAGVTQFPSHSVIEKGQTVTLRCDPISGHDNLYWYRRVMGKEIKFLLHFVKESKQDESGMPNNRFLAERTGGTYSTLKVQPAELEDSGVYFCASSRSDRGRVGANVLTFGAGSRLTVL.

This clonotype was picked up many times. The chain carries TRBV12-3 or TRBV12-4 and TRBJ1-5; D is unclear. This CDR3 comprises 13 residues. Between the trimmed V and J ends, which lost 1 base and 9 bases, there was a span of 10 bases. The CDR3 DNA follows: TGTGCCAGCAGTTTAGACTCACCGGGGCCCCAGCATTTT. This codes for CASSLDSPGPQHF.

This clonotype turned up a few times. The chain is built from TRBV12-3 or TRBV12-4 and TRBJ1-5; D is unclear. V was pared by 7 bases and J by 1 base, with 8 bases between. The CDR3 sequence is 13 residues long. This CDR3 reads CASNYRSNQPQHF. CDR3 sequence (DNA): TGTGCCAGCAATTACAGAAGCAATCAGCCCCAGCATTTT.